This is a list of T cell receptor beta chains from one sample in a study of cytomegalovirus exposure and HLA in healthy donors. Using immunoSEQ multiplex PCR, the repertoire was profiled, and TCRdb retains in-frame clones only, with some absent. Found here are 75,000 to 80,000 clones; the top ten clones hold 3.8%. The sequencing input was PBMCs. Receptors originate from a man aged 18-30 years in good health and CMV-seropositive. Each CDR3 is given without its conserved first and last residue.

V gene	CDR3 protein
TRBV7-9	ASSPIRGQSTYEQY
TRBV27	ASSLNVGQPYYGYT
TRBV6-6	ASVTGGLAGLNEQF
TRBV4-1	ASSQGSQGNSYEQY
TRBV11-2	ASSAPGTGKPEQY
TRBV6-4	ASSGIGDRGTGELF
TRBV7-9	ASSASSGGNTIY
TRBV6-1	ASRIRDRGLNEQF
TRBV15	ATSRGRAGENIQY
TRBV28	ASRPPGWQGRQPQH
TRBV15	ATSRGTGDYNEQF
TRBV6-1	ASNVVFGEKLF
TRBV19	ASSWGTGSYEQY
TRBV6-4	ASSSLAGASTDTQY
TRBV7-8	ASSLSQDALGYT
TRBV5-4	ASSFRQGGKTEAF
TRBV19	ASSTPTNRDEQF
TRBV9	ASSTGGTNEKLF
TRBV11-2	ASSLDTYIYGYT
TRBV28	ASSLLGDGYT
TRBV28	ASSWDRGTDTQY
TRBV9	ASGPGGRNDYGYT
TRBV9	ASSGRLSSTDTQY
TRBV11-2	ASSGAVGSPLH
TRBV7-2	ASSPSYEQY
TRBV7-3	AQRSDRDWSYT
TRBV27	ASSPGQGYNEQF
TRBV6-1	ASSVISPFTGELF
TRBV30	AWNTRQGAYEQY
TRBV9	ASSPRLAGALYEQY
TRBV6-6	ASSYGGDRGEKLF
TRBV19	ASSATRDTGELF
TRBV13	ASSLSPRAANEKLF